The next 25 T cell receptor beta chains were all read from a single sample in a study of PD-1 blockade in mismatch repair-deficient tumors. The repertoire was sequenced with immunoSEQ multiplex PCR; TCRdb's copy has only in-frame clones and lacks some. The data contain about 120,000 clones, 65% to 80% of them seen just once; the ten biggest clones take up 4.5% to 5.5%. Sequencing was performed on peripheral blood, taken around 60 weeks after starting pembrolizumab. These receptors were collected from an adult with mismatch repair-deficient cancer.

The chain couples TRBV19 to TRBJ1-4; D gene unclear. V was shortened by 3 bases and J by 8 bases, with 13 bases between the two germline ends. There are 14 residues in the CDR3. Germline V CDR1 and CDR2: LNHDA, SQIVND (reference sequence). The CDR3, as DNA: TGTGCCAGTAGTATTCCTGGTTTAAACGAAAAACTGTTTTTT. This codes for CASSIPGLNEKLFF.

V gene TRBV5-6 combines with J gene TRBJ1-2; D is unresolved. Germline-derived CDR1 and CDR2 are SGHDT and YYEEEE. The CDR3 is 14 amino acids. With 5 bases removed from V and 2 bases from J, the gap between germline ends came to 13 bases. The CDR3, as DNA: TGTGCCAGCAGTCCAGACTCGCCAAACTATGGCTACACCTTC. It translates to CASSPDSPNYGYTF.

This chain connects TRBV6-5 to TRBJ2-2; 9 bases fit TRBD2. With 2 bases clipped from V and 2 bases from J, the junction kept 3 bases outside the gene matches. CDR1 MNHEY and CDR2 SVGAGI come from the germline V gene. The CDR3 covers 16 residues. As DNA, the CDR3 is TGTGCCAGCAGTTACCGTAGCGGGAGTAACACCGGGGAGCTGTTTTTT. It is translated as CASSYRSGSNTGELFF.

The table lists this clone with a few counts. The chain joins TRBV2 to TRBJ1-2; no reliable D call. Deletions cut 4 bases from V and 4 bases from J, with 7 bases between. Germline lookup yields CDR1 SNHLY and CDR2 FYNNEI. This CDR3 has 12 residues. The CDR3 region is CASSAARYGYTF. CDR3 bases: TGTGCCAGCAGTGCGGCTCGCTATGGCTACACCTTC.

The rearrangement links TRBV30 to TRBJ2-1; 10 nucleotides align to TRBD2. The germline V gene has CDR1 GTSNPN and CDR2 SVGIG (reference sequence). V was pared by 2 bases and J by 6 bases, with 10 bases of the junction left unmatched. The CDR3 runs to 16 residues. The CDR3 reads CAWSKSSGRKVNEQFF. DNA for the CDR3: TGTGCCTGGAGTAAATCTAGCGGGAGAAAGGTCAATGAGCAGTTCTTC.

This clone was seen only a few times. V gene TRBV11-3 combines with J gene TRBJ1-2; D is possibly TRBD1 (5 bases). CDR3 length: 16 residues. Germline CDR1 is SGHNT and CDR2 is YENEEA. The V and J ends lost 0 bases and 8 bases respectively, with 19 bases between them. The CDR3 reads CASSLDPQGGVRGYTF. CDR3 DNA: TGTGCCAGCAGCTTAGATCCGCAGGGCGGCGTACGGGGCTACACCTTC.

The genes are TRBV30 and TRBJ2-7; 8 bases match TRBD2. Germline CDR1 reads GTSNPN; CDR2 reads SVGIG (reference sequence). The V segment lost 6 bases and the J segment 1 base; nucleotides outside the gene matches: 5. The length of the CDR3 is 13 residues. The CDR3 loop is CACGGRSSYEQYF. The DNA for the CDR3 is TGTGCCTGTGGCGGGAGGTCGTCCTACGAGCAGTACTTC.

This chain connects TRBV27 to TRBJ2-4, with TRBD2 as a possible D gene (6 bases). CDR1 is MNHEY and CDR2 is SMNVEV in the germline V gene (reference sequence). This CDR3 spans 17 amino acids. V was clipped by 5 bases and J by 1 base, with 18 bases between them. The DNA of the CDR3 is TGTGCCAGCAGTCCCCGCCCCGGGAGCGAGGCCAAAAACATTCAGTACTTC. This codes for CASSPRPGSEAKNIQYF.

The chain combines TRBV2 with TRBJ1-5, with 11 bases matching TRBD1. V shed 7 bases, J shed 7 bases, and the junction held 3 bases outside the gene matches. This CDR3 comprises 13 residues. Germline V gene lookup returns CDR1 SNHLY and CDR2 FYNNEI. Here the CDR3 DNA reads TGTGCCAGCACCTGGGACAGGGGGCAGCCCCAGCATTTT. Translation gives CASTWDRGQPQHF.

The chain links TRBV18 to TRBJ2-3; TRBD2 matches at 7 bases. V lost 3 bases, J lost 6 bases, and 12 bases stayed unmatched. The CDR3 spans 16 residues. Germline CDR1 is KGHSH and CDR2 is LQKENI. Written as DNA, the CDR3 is TGTGCCAGCTCACCGGACCTAGCGGCTGGGGGGGATACGCAGTATTTT. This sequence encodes CASSPDLAAGGDTQYF.

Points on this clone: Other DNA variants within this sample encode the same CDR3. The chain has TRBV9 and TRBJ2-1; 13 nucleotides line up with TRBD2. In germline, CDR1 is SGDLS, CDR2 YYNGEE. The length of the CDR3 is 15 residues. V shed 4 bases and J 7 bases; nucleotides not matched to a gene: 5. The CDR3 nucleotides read TGTGCCAGCAGCCCATGGACTAGCGGGAGTAATGAGCAGTTCTTC. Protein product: CASSPWTSGSNEQFF. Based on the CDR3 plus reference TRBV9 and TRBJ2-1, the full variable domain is DSGVTQTPKHLITATGQRVTLRCSPRSGDLSVYWYQQSLDQGLQFLIQYYNGEERAKGNILERFSAQQFPDLHSELNLSSLELGDSALYFCASSPWTSGSNEQFFGPGTRLTVL.

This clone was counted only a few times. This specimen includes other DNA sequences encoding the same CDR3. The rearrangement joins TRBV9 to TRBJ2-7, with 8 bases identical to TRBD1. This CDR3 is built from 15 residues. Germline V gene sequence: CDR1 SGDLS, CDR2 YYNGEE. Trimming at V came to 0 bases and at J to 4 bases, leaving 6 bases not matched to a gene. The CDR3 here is CASSVGGRGPYEQYF. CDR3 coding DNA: TGTGCCAGCAGCGTAGGTGGCAGGGGGCCTTACGAGCAGTACTTC.

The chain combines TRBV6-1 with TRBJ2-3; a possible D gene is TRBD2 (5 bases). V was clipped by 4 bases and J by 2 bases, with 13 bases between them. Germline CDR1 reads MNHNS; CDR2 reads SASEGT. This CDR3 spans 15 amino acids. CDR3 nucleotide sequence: TGTGCCAGCAGTGGCAGCGGCGGATTCACAGATACGCAGTATTTT. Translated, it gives CASSGSGGFTDTQYF.

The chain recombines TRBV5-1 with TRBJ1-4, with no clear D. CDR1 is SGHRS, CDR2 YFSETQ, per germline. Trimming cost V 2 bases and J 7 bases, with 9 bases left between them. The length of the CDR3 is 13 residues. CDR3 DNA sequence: TGCGCCAGCAGCTTACTGGTTTCTGAAAAACTGTTTTTT. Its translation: CASSLLVSEKLFF.

CDR3 coding DNA: TGTGCCAGCACCACATATTCGCCTTCCTACGAGCAGTACTTC. This codes for CASTTYSPSYEQYF. This chain links TRBV6-4 with TRBJ2-7; D uncertain. Trimming pared 7 bases from V and 1 base from J, leaving 14 bases between. CDR3 length equals 14 residues. Per the germline V gene, CDR1 is MRHNA and CDR2 is SNTAGT.

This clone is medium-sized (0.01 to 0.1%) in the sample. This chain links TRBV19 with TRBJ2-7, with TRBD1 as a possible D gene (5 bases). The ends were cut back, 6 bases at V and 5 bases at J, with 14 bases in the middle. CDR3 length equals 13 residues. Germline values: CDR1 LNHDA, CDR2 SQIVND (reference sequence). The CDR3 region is CASSQGFNNEQYF. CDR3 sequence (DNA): TGTGCCAGTAGCCAGGGATTTAACAACGAGCAGTACTTC.

Here the CDR3 DNA reads TGTGCCAGCAGTTGGCGGATGGCGGGACCAAGTCAAGAGCAGTACTTC. Translated: CASSWRMAGPSQEQYF. The chain recombines TRBV6-6 with TRBJ2-7; D perhaps matches TRBD2 (6 bases). CDR1 MNHNY and CDR2 SVGAGI come from the germline V gene (reference sequence). V was trimmed by 4 bases and J by 7 bases, leaving 23 bases between them. The CDR3 has 16 residues.

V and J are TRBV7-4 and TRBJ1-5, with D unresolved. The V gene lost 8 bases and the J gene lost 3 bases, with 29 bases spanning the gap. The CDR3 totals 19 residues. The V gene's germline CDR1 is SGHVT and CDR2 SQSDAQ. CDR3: CASVSLPVGREADNQPQHF. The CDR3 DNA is TGTGCCAGCGTTTCCTTGCCGGTGGGGAGGGAGGCGGACAATCAGCCCCAGCATTTT.

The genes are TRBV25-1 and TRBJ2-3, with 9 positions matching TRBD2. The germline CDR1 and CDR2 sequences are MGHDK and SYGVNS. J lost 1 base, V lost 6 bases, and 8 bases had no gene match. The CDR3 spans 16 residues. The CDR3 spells CASSPGASGGTDTQYF. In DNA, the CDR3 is TGTGCCAGCAGCCCTGGGGCTAGCGGGGGCACAGATACGCAGTATTTT.

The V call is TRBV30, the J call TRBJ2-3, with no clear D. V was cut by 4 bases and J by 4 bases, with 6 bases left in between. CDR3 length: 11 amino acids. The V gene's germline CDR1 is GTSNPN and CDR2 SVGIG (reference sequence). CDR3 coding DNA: TGTGCCTGGAAGGGCGCAGATACGCAGTATTTT. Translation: CAWKGADTQYF.

In nucleotides, the CDR3 is TGTGCCAGCAGCCGACCTAGAGGGGATAGCTCCTACGAGCAGTACTTC. It translates to CASSRPRGDSSYEQYF. The chain recombines TRBV7-6 with TRBJ2-7; either TRBD1 or TRBD2 may supply D (5 bases each). Trimming left V 5 bases short and J 0 bases short, with 17 bases between. Germline V CDR1 and CDR2: SGHVS, FNYEAQ. The CDR3 totals 16 residues.

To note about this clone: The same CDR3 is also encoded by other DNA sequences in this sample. This CDR3 is CAWSGGPQETQYF. In DNA form, the CDR3 reads TGTGCCTGGAGCGGGGGGCCCCAAGAGACCCAGTACTTC. V usage is TRBV30 and J usage is TRBJ2-5; possibly TRBD2 for D (7 bases). This CDR3 comprises 13 residues. CDR1 is GTSNPN and CDR2 is SVGIG in the germline V gene (reference sequence). Trimming stripped 3 bases from V and 1 base from J, with 9 bases between.

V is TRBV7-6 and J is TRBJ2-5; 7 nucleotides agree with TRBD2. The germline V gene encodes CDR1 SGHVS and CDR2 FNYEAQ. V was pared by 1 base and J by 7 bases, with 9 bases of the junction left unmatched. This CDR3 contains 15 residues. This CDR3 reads CASSLGFGGSGTQYF. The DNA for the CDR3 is TGTGCCAGCAGCTTAGGTTTCGGGGGGTCCGGGACCCAGTACTTC.

CDR3 sequence: CASSIRTGYEQYF. CDR3 in DNA: TGTGCCAGTAGTATCCGGACAGGTTACGAGCAGTACTTC. V is TRBV19 and J is TRBJ2-7; 7 bases line up with TRBD1. The J segment lost 4 bases and the V segment lost 3 bases, leaving 3 bases of the junction unmatched. This CDR3 is 13 amino acids long. The V gene's germline CDR1 is LNHDA and CDR2 SQIVND (reference sequence).

CDR3 DNA sequence: TGTGCCAGCAGCTTAAAGGCTGGGGGGTACGAGCAGTACTTC. This sequence encodes CASSLKAGGYEQYF. The rearrangement uses TRBV7-3 and TRBJ2-7; perhaps TRBD2 as D (6 bases). V lost 1 base and J lost 4, with 11 bases in between. Germline loops: CDR1 SGHTA, CDR2 FQGTGA. The CDR3 contains 14 residues.